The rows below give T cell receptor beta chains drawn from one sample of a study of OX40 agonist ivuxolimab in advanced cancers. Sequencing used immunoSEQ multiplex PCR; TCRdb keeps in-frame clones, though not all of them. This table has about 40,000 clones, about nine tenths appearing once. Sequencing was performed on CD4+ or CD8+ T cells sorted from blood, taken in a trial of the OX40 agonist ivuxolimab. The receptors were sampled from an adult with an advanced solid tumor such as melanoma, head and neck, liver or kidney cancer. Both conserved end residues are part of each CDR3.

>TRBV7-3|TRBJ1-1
CASSQVGQGSTEAFF
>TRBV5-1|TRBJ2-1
CASSLGDSNNEQFF
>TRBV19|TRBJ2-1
CASSIDLGIGARGQFF
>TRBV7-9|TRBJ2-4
CASSPGSRGHDKNIQYF
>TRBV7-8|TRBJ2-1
CASSLGTLSSYNEQFF
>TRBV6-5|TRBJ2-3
CASSRGTSGTDTQYF
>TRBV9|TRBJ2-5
CASGEWEQRVSQETQYF
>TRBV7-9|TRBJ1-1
CAAGSTEAFF
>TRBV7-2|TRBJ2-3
CASSLGGSVTNPHTQYF
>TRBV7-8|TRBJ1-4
CASSPTGLVVANEKLFF
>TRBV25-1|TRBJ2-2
CASSETWVAGELFF
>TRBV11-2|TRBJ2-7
CASSFGGAFSYEQYF
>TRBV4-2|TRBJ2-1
CASSRLRIGTGGGYNEQFF
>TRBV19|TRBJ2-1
CASSGSWVYNEQFF
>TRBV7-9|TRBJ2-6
CASSSSGEGGANVLAF
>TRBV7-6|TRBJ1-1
CASSPVTGKDTEAFF
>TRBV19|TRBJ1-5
CASSIDGNQPQHF
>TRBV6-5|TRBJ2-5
CASSYSSSLETQYF
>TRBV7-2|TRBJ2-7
CASSLAPGQGAPEQYF
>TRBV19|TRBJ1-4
CASSITGAGEEKLFF
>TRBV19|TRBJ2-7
CASTPAHTGWPYYEQYF
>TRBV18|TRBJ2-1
CASSPLAGVMDEQFF
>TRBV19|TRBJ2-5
CASSIGTGVETQYF
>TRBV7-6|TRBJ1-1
CASSLESGGGAEAFF
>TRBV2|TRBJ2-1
CASSEADRGYYNEQFF
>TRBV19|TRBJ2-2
CASSIRGVNAGELFF
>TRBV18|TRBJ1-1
CASRGGTAGEAFF
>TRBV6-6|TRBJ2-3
CASDWGTREDTQYF
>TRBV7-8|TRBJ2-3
CASSPEPEATDTQYF